This TCR beta chain stems from a study of sequential checkpoint blockade in melanoma. The treatment: randomized to nivolumab then ipilimumab (arm A) or the reverse (arm B). Libraries were prepared by immunoSEQ multiplex PCR; TCRdb keeps only in-frame clonotypes and omits some of them. The repertoire consists of approximately 15,000 clones, with roughly 70% occurring once and the leading ten covering over 9.5%. This sample comprised CD8+ T cells sorted from blood (inferred from file names), obtained from a patient given nivolumab and ipilimumab in sequence. The clonotype comes from a human donor with melanoma.

CDR3 coding DNA: TGTGCCTGGAGTCGGGACAGCTCCTACGAGCAGTACTTC. Translated, it gives CAWSRDSSYEQYF. The chain couples TRBV30 to TRBJ2-5; 7 bases match TRBD1. Matching the DNA end better, TRBJ2-7 makes the J call doubtful. The CDR3 spans 13 residues. Germline assignment: CDR1 GTSNPN and CDR2 SVGIG (reference sequence).